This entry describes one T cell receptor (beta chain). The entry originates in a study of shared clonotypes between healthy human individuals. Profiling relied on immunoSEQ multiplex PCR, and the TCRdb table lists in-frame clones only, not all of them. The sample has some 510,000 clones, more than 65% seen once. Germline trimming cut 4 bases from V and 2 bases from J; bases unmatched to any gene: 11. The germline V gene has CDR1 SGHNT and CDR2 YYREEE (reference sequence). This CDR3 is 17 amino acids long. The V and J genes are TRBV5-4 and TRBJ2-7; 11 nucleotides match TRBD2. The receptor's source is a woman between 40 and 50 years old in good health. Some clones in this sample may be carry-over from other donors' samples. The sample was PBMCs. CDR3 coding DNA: TGTGCCAGCAGCGATAGGCTAGCGGGAGGACTAACCTACGAGCAGTACTTC. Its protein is CASSDRLAGGLTYEQYF. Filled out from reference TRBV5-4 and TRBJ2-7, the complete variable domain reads ETGVTQSPTHLIKTRGQQVTLRCSSQSGHNTVSWYQQALGQGPQFIFQYYREEENGRGNFPPRFSGLQFPNYSSELNVNALELDDSALYLCASSDRLAGGLTYEQYFGPGTRLTVT.